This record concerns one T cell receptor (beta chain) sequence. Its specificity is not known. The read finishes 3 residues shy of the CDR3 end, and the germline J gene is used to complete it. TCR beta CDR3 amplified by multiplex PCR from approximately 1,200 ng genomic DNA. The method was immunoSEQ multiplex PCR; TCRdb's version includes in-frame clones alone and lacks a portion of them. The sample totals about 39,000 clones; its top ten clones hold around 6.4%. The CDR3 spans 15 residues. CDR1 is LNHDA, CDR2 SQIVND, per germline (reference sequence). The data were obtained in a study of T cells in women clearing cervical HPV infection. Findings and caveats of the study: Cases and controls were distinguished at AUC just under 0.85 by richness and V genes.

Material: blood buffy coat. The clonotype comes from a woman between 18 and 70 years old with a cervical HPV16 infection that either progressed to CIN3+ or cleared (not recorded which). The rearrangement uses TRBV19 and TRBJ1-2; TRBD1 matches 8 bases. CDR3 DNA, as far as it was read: TGTGCCAGTAGTAGGGACCCGGGACAGGCGGCAGGC. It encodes CASSRDPGQAAG. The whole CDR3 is CASSRDPGQAAGYTF.